These T cell receptor beta chains were read from a single sample in a study of spatial heterogeneity in lung cancer. TCRdb ran MiXCR on the 5' RACE reads and lists one entry per CDR3 protein. Of around 5,000 distinct CDR3 sequences listed, around 7.1% are singletons. Here the sequenced sample was lung tumor tissue, taken at surgery. The source of these receptors is a male donor with early-stage non-small cell lung cancer. CDR3s include the opening cysteine and the closing phenylalanine or tryptophan. Fields, in order: V gene, D gene, clone size, J gene, CDR3 DNA, CDR3 protein. D genes are given only for firm matches. A row's size may be missing; if present it is once, few, many or a size class.

>TRBV20-1|-|many|TRBJ2-1
TGCAGTGCTCCCTGGGGGAGCTCCTACAATGAGCAGTTCTTC
CSAPWGSSYNEQFF
>TRBV7-2|-|many|TRBJ2-3
TGTGCCAGCAGCTTATTCCAGGGTGCAGATACGCAGTATTTT
CASSLFQGADTQYF
>TRBV5-4|-|many|TRBJ2-3
TGTGCCAGCAGCTGGCTTGGGGGAGATACGCAGTATTTT
CASSWLGGDTQYF
>TRBV18|-|medium-sized|TRBJ1-2
TGTGCCAGCTCCGACAACTCACGGAGCTATGGCTACACCTTC
CASSDNSRSYGYTF
>TRBV4-3|TRBD2|many|TRBJ2-1
TGCGCCAGCAGCCAAGAGGGACTACCAGATAGGGAGCAGTTCTTC
CASSQEGLPDREQFF
>TRBV6-2/TRBV6-3|-|-|TRBJ2-7
TGTGCCAGCAGTTACTCGGTTACGGGGACCGGGTCCTACGAGCAGTACTTC
CASSYSVTGTGSYEQYF
>TRBV5-4|TRBD2|many|TRBJ2-7
TGTGCCAGCAGCTTGGCAGGAGGGAGGGTAGCCTACGAGCAGTACTTC
CASSLAGGRVAYEQYF
>TRBV11-2|TRBD2|many|TRBJ2-3
TGTGCCAGCAGCCTTCGCGGACTAGCGGGGAGCACAGATACGCAGTATTTT
CASSLRGLAGSTDTQYF
>TRBV30|TRBD2|medium-sized|TRBJ2-7
TGTGCCTGGAGTGTTGGACTAGCACCAAACTACGAGCAGTACTTC
CAWSVGLAPNYEQYF
>TRBV4-1|-|medium-sized|TRBJ1-6
TGCGCCAGCAGCCAAGAACAGGTCAATAATTCACCCCTCCACTTT
CASSQEQVNNSPLHF
>TRBV5-4|TRBD1|many|TRBJ2-5
TGTGCCAGCAGCCCGACAGGGTCCCAAGAGACCCAGTACTTC
CASSPTGSQETQYF
>TRBV7-6|-|-|TRBJ2-3
TGTGCCAGCAGCCCCCGGACCCCCCGCGCAGATACGCAGTATTTT
CASSPRTPRADTQYF
>TRBV5-5|-|medium-sized|TRBJ2-7
TGTGCCAGCAGTCTGGATGGGGCCAGGGGCGAGCAGTACTTC
CASSLDGARGEQYF
>TRBV4-1|TRBD2|many|TRBJ2-1
TGCGCCAGCAGCCAGACTAGCGGGAATTACAATGAGCAGTTCTTC
CASSQTSGNYNEQFF
>TRBV2|-|many|TRBJ1-1
TGTGCCAGCAGTGAGGCAGGGTCAGGAGGAACTGAAGCTTTCTTT
CASSEAGSGGTEAFF
>TRBV7-3|TRBD2|many|TRBJ2-5
TGTGCCAGCAGCTTAGCGAGTGCGGGGGTTCAAGAGACCCAGTACTTC
CASSLASAGVQETQYF
>TRBV7-9|-|many|TRBJ1-1
TGTGCCAGCACCGTGCAGGCAGGGATGAACACTGAAGCTTTCTTT
CASTVQAGMNTEAFF
>TRBV2|TRBD1|medium-sized|TRBJ1-5
TGTGCCAGCAGTGAATCGGGACAGATACTCAATCAGCCCCAGCATTTT
CASSESGQILNQPQHF
>TRBV5-1|-|many|TRBJ1-4
TGCGCCAGCAGCTTTCGACAGGAGGCTAATGAAAAACTGTTTTTT
CASSFRQEANEKLFF
>TRBV5-1|TRBD2|medium-sized|TRBJ2-3
TGCGCCAGCAGCTTGGCTACTAGCGGTTTCACAGATACGCAGTATTTT
CASSLATSGFTDTQYF
>TRBV20-1|TRBD2|many|TRBJ2-5
TGCAGTGCTAGAGTTGGACTAGCGGGAGAACTCGAAGAGACCCAGTACTTC
CSARVGLAGELEETQYF
>TRBV11-1|TRBD2|medium-sized|TRBJ2-3
TGTGCCAGCACCCGGCGGGAGGAGAGCACAGATACGCAGTATTTT
CASTRREESTDTQYF
>TRBV4-1|TRBD1|-|TRBJ2-7
TGCGCCAGCAGCCCGGGACAGGGGGCCGGCTACGAGCAGTACTTC
CASSPGQGAGYEQYF
>TRBV7-9|-|medium-sized|TRBJ2-1
TGTGCCAGCAGCCCCAGCGGAGGGCATTCCTACAATGAGCAGTTCTTC
CASSPSGGHSYNEQFF
>TRBV5-5|-|many|TRBJ1-5
TGTGCCAGCAGCTTGGATGGAGAGACTAACAATCAGCCCCAGCATTTT
CASSLDGETNNQPQHF
>TRBV7-2|-|-|TRBJ1-5
TGTGCCAGCTCAGGTATAAACCAGCCCCAGCATTTT
CASSGINQPQHF
>TRBV7-3|-|medium-sized|TRBJ2-5
TGTGCCAGCAGGCGGACTGTTCAAGAGACCCAGTACTTC
CASRRTVQETQYF
>TRBV29-1|-|medium-sized|TRBJ2-7
TGCAGCGTTGGGGACCGGACCTACGAGCAGTACTTC
CSVGDRTYEQYF
>TRBV7-3|-|many|TRBJ2-7
TGTGCCAGCAGCTCCGGGCCTAAATACGAGCAGTACTTC
CASSSGPKYEQYF
>TRBV28|TRBD1|few|TRBJ1-5
TGTGCCAGCAGACAGGGGGCAGATCAGCCCCAGCATTTT
CASRQGADQPQHF
>TRBV11-3|-|many|TRBJ2-5
TGTGCCAGCAGCTTGCGCCAGGGGCCTCAAGAGACCCAGTACTTC
CASSLRQGPQETQYF
>TRBV4-1|-|many|TRBJ1-6
TGCGCCAGCAGCCAAGACAAGGGGAGGTCACCCCTCCACTTT
CASSQDKGRSPLHF
>TRBV25-1|TRBD2|medium-sized|TRBJ2-7
TGTGCCAGCAGTGCCCTAGCGGGAGGTTCCTACGAGCAGTACTTC
CASSALAGGSYEQYF
>TRBV2|-|medium-sized|TRBJ2-2
TGTGCCAGCAGTGAGAAGGGCGGGGAGCTGTTTTTT
CASSEKGGELFF
>TRBV27|-|many|TRBJ2-7
TGTGCCAGCAGATTTTTACTAGGAAATGGGGCCGAGCAGTACTTC
CASRFLLGNGAEQYF
>TRBV9|-|medium-sized|TRBJ2-3
TGTGCCAGCAGCGTGGCTCGCAGCACAGATACGCAGTATTTT
CASSVARSTDTQYF
>TRBV15|-|-|TRBJ1-4
TGTGCCACCAGCCGATCGACCGCCGATAATGAAAAACTGTTTTTT
CATSRSTADNEKLFF
>TRBV24-1|TRBD1|medium-sized|TRBJ2-5
TGTGCCACCAGTGATTTCAGGGGGCTTCAAGAGACCCAGTACTTC
CATSDFRGLQETQYF
>TRBV18|TRBD1|many|TRBJ1-2
TGTGCCAGCTCACCAGGGACAGGGGGCCCCCTGTATGGCTACACCTTC
CASSPGTGGPLYGYTF
>TRBV7-9|-|many|TRBJ1-2
TGTGCCAGCAGCTTGAGGGGCCCCTATGGCTACACCTTC
CASSLRGPYGYTF
>TRBV10-1|TRBD2|medium-sized|TRBJ2-7
TGCGCCAGCAGTGTCAGCGGGGGAGGAGAGCAGTACTTC
CASSVSGGGEQYF
>TRBV3-1|-|few|TRBJ2-3
TGTGCCAGCAGCCAGAGTCAGGGGTGGTCAGATACGCAGTATTTT
CASSQSQGWSDTQYF
>TRBV3-1|-|many|TRBJ2-4
TGTGCCAGCAGCCAAGGTTTAGCCAAAAACATTCAGTACTTC
CASSQGLAKNIQYF
>TRBV28|TRBD1|medium-sized|TRBJ2-6
TGTGCCAGCAGTCCCGACAGGGGGCTTGGGGCCAACGTCCTGACTTTC
CASSPDRGLGANVLTF
>TRBV7-2|-|-|TRBJ2-3
TGTGCCAGCAGCTTAGAGGTCGGGGTTGATACGCAGTATTTT
CASSLEVGVDTQYF
>TRBV29-1|-|large|TRBJ2-2
TGCAGCGTTGGACAGAACACCGGGGAGCTGTTTTTT
CSVGQNTGELFF
>TRBV11-2|TRBD2|many|TRBJ2-1
TGTGCCAGCAGCCCTCGCGGGAGGGCGAGCTCCTACAATGAGCAGTTCTTC
CASSPRGRASSYNEQFF
>TRBV6-5|-|medium-sized|TRBJ1-1
TGTGCCAGCAGTCAACGGACGCGCACTGAAGCTTTCTTT
CASSQRTRTEAFF
>TRBV9|TRBD2|many|TRBJ2-1
TGTGCCAGCAGTCTCCCGGGACTAGCGGGGAATGAGCAGTTCTTC
CASSLPGLAGNEQFF
>TRBV6-1|TRBD1|-|TRBJ2-3
TGTGCCAGCACCCCCCTTGACAGGGGAGTCCGCGATACGCAGTATTTT
CASTPLDRGVRDTQYF
>TRBV7-9|TRBD1|medium-sized|TRBJ2-7
TGTGCCAGCAGCGTAGGGACAGCAGCTGGGAAGCAGTACTTC
CASSVGTAAGKQYF
>TRBV4-1|TRBD1|large|TRBJ2-7
TGCGCCAGCAGCCTCCGGGACAGGGGGACCTACGAGCAGTACTTC
CASSLRDRGTYEQYF
>TRBV12-3/TRBV12-4|-|many|TRBJ2-7
TGTGCCAGCAGTTGGTCGACGTCCGATGCCTACGAGCAGTACTTC
CASSWSTSDAYEQYF
>TRBV7-9|-|many|TRBJ2-7
TGTGCCAGCAGCCCAATTGTGGGATCCTACGAGCAGTACTTC
CASSPIVGSYEQYF
>TRBV28|-|many|TRBJ2-3
TGTGCCAGCACCCTCCTTGGGACAGATACGCAGTATTTT
CASTLLGTDTQYF